The 19 T cell receptor beta chains below were found in one sample sequenced in a study of shared clonotypes between healthy human individuals. The table came from immunoSEQ multiplex PCR; TCRdb's copy has only in-frame clones and leaves some out. The table has millions of clones, around 94% seen once. The sequencing input was naive CD4+ T cells sorted from blood. Subset noted: CD45RA+ positively selected. The receptor source for this set is a man between 18 and 35 years old in good health.

This chain connects TRBV2 to TRBJ1-1, with 7 nucleotides matching TRBD1. Per germline, CDR1 SNHLY and CDR2 FYNNEI. The CDR3 sequence is 15 residues long. The V segment lost 3 bases and the J segment 3 bases; nucleotides outside the gene matches: 7. This CDR3 reads CASSEIGQVHTEAFF. DNA for the CDR3: TGTGCCAGCAGTGAGATAGGACAGGTCCACACTGAAGCTTTCTTT.

This clone was recorded once. The CDR3 DNA reads TGTGCCAGCAGTCGGGGTGGGACGGCCTACTCTGGAAACACCATATATTTT. Residues: CASSRGGTAYSGNTIYF. This chain joins TRBV27 and TRBJ1-3, with TRBD1 as a possible D gene (5 bases). The CDR3 consists of 17 residues. Trimming shortened V by 5 bases and J by 0 bases, and 17 bases separated the two germline ends. CDR1 is MNHEY and CDR2 is SMNVEV in the germline V gene (reference sequence).

This chain connects TRBV6-5 to TRBJ1-1, with D unresolved. The CDR3 spans 10 residues. The germline gives CDR1 MNHEY, CDR2 SVGAGI. Deletions cut 6 bases from V and 10 bases from J, with 9 bases between. The DNA of the CDR3 is TGTGCCAGCAGACCGGTTATAGCTTTCTTT. This sequence encodes CASRPVIAFF.

About this clone itself: The junction differs from germline at one of its ends, possibly a read error. In DNA form, the CDR3 reads TGTGCCAGCAGCACAATGATCCCGTCGGGTGAAAAACTGTTGTTT. This encodes CASSTMIPSGEKLLF. This chain uses TRBV28 with TRBJ1-4; D is unclear. The germline gives CDR1 MDHEN, CDR2 SYDVKM. The CDR3 loop spans 15 amino acids.

DNA of the CDR3: TGCAGCGTTCACGTTAACTATGGCTACACCTTC. Its protein is CSVHVNYGYTF. This chain joins TRBV29-1 and TRBJ1-2, with D unresolved. CDR1 and CDR2 from the germline V gene are SQVTM and ANQGSEA. Trimming removed 5 bases from V and 1 base from J, with 5 bases in between. The CDR3 has 11 amino acids. Supplemented by reference TRBV29-1 and TRBJ1-2, the full variable domain reads SAVISQKPSRDICQRGTSLTIQCQVDSQVTMMFWYRQQPGQSLTLIATANQGSEATYESGFVIDKFPISRPNLTFSTLTVSNMSPEDSSIYLCSVHVNYGYTFGSGTRLTVV.

The count of this clone is one. The genes are TRBV5-6 and TRBJ2-7; TRBD2 matches at 10 bases. CDR3 length: 14 amino acids. V shed 0 bases and J 6 bases; nucleotides not matched to a gene: 3. Germline V gene data show CDR1 as SGHDT and CDR2 as YYEEEE. CDR3 DNA: TGTGCCAGCAGCTTGGTAGCGGGAGGAGGCGAGCAGTACTTC. Its protein is CASSLVAGGGEQYF.

The gene calls are TRBV7-2 and TRBJ1-1; D unclear. Trimming took off 2 bases at V and 0 bases at J, with 4 bases between the two ends. CDR1 SGHTA and CDR2 FQGNSA come from the germline V gene. This CDR3 has 13 residues. CDR3 amino acids: CASSLPLNTEAFF. The CDR3, as DNA: TGTGCCAGCAGCTTACCCCTGAACACTGAAGCTTTCTTT.

The gene calls are TRBV19 and TRBJ1-4; D is possibly TRBD1 (5 bases). The CDR3 spans 13 residues. Per the germline V gene, CDR1 is LNHDA and CDR2 is SQIVND (reference sequence). Trimming pared 10 bases from V and 7 bases from J, leaving 16 bases between. The CDR3: CATGRPRGEKLFF. CDR3 in DNA: TGTGCCACTGGCAGACCTAGGGGTGAAAAACTGTTTTTT.

The V gene is TRBV6-5, the J gene TRBJ1-4; TRBD1 matches at 9 bases. Germline V gives CDR1 MNHEY, CDR2 SVGAGI. The CDR3 runs 13 residues. After removal of 8 bases from V and 7 bases from J, the junction contained 5 bases not matched to a gene. CDR3 nucleotide sequence: TGTGCCAGCTCACAGGGGGCGAGTGAAAAACTGTTTTTT. Its translation is CASSQGASEKLFF.

This clone was seen only a few times. At the DNA level, this CDR3 is encoded by other sequences in the same sample as well. The rearrangement uses TRBV18 and TRBJ1-1; D is ambiguous. Germline V gives CDR1 KGHSH, CDR2 LQKENI. Trimming shortened V by 3 bases and J by 3 bases, and 5 bases separated the two germline ends. The CDR3 totals 12 residues. The DNA of the CDR3 is TGTGCCAGCTCACCGATGGACACTGAAGCTTTCTTT. This sequence encodes CASSPMDTEAFF.

To note about this clone: The same CDR3 can be traced to other DNA sequences in this sample. V usage is TRBV30 and J usage is TRBJ1-6; 7 bases are a match to TRBD1. J lost 0 bases, V lost 3 bases, and 2 bases had no gene match. The germline V gene has CDR1 GTSNPN and CDR2 SVGIG (reference sequence). The CDR3 has 15 residues. The CDR3 bases are TGTGCCTGGAGGCCAGGGGGCTCCTATAATTCACCCCTCCACTTT. Its protein product is CAWRPGGSYNSPLHF.

In its sample, this clone was seen once. CDR3 residues: CASSYSRYVYEQYF. CDR3 sequence (DNA): TGTGCCAGCAGTTACTCTCGCTATGTTTACGAGCAGTACTTC. The rearrangement uses TRBV6-5 and TRBJ2-7, with D unclear. The CDR3 extends over 14 amino acids. Trimming removed 0 bases at V and 4 bases at J, with 10 bases between. CDR1 MNHEY and CDR2 SVGAGI come from the germline V gene.

This clone was observed a handful of times. The genes are TRBV6-1 and TRBJ1-4; D perhaps matches TRBD1 (5 bases). This CDR3 is 13 amino acids long. Germline-derived CDR1 and CDR2 are MNHNS and SASEGT. V lost 1 base and J 5 bases, leaving 5 bases between the germline ends. For the CDR3, the DNA is TGTGCCAGCAGTGAAGACAGGAATGAAAAACTGTTTTTT. Residues: CASSEDRNEKLFF.

This rearrangement joins TRBV30 to TRBJ1-2; D is unresolved. Germline-derived CDR1 and CDR2 are GTSNPN and SVGIG (reference sequence). The CDR3 is 14 amino acids. V was pared by 1 base and J by 8 bases, with 17 bases between. The CDR3 loop is CAWSGARAGKGYTF. The DNA for the CDR3 is TGTGCCTGGAGTGGCGCCCGGGCGGGAAAAGGCTACACCTTC.

V usage is TRBV19 and J usage is TRBJ2-3; 10 bases fit TRBD2. V dropped 6 bases and J dropped 1; count of bases not matched to a gene: 7. The CDR3 consists of 16 residues. Germline V lookup: CDR1 LNHDA, CDR2 SQIVND (reference sequence). This chain's CDR3 is CASSASGRSGTDTQYF. The CDR3 DNA reads as TGTGCCAGTAGCGCTAGCGGGAGAAGTGGCACAGATACGCAGTATTTT.

The chain employs TRBV5-1 and TRBJ2-3, with 8 bases aligning to TRBD1. Germline lookup yields CDR1 SGHRS and CDR2 YFSETQ. The CDR3 covers 16 residues. Unmatched junction bases numbered 15, after V lost 7 bases and J lost 5 bases. CDR3 in DNA: TGCGCCAGCTCTAACGGATACGGACAGGGAATAGATACGCAGTATTTT. Protein product: CASSNGYGQGIDTQYF.

This sequence joins TRBV23-1 and TRBJ1-2; no clear D gene. TRBV23-1 is given ORF status, its function remaining uncertain. The CDR3 consists of 13 residues. The V and J ends lost 2 bases and 6 bases respectively, with 10 bases between them. The CDR3 sequence is CASSQRTQNGYTF. The CDR3 coding sequence is TGCGCCAGCAGTCAACGGACCCAGAATGGCTACACCTTC.

The chain is built from TRBV4-3 and TRBJ2-7; 7 bases line up with TRBD1. Germline CDR1 LGHNA, CDR2 YSLEER. The CDR3 loop spans 13 amino acids. The V gene end was trimmed by 1 base and the J gene end by 7 bases; junction bases not matched to a gene: 4. The DNA of the CDR3 is TGCGCCAGCAGCCAAGGACAGGGTTGGGAGCAGTACTTC. Its translation: CASSQGQGWEQYF.

The rearrangement links TRBV6-1 to TRBJ1-3, with D possibly matching TRBD1 (6 bases). V gave up 0 bases and J gave up 2 bases, with 14 bases separating them. The germline V gene has CDR1 MNHNS and CDR2 SASEGT. This CDR3 is built from 17 residues. Here the CDR3 DNA reads TGTGCCAGCAGTGAAGCTTATAACAGGGTGGCTGGAAACACCATATATTTT. This encodes CASSEAYNRVAGNTIYF.